The present T cell receptor beta chain was sequenced within a study of blood T cell repertoires in COVID-19. Participants, 18 to 89 years old, spanned under 30 US areas. Donors were grouped by their self-reported clinical history. Assay used: immunoSEQ multiplex PCR; TCRdb lists only in-frame clones, some missing. This table has 150,000 to 200,000 clones, approximately 82% appearing once. The sequencing sample was made of PBMCs or T cells enriched from blood (not recorded which). The source of this sequence is a woman aged 60-75 years with acute COVID-19.

The CDR3 sequence: CASRPGGQGSPLHF. The CDR3 bases are TGTGCCAGCAGGCCAGGGGGCCAAGGATCACCCCTCCACTTT. J is TRBJ1-6 and V is TRBV3-1 (or the pseudogene TRBV3-2), with 8 bases fitting TRBD1. CDR3 length: 14 amino acids. V shed 6 bases, J shed 10 bases, and the junction held 8 bases outside the gene matches. Germline V gene data show CDR1 as LGHDT and CDR2 as YNNKEL (reference sequence).